The rows below give T cell receptor beta chains drawn from one sample of a study of early T cells in non-severe SARS-CoV-2 infection. One entry per CDR3 protein results from TCRdb running MiXCR on the 5' RACE reads. The table shows tens of thousands of distinct CDR3 sequences, with approximately 10% occurring only once. Sequencing was done on a sample of whole blood. The source is an adult who was a healthcare worker with PCR-confirmed SARS-CoV-2 infection or an uninfected control (not recorded which). CDR3s include the opening cysteine and the closing phenylalanine or tryptophan. D genes are given only for firm matches. For some rows the clone size is stated as once, few or many, or as a class when expanded; others skip it.

d_call clone_size j_call v_call cdr3_nt cdr3_aa
TRBD1 many TRBJ2-3 TRBV7-3 TGTGCCAGCAGCTTTACCGGGACAGACACAGATACGCAGTATTTT CASSFTGTDTDTQYF
- many TRBJ2-1 TRBV28 TGTGCCAGCAGCGAAGCTGCCAACAACAATGAGCAGTTCTTC CASSEAANNNEQFF
TRBD1 many TRBJ2-2 TRBV7-9 TGTGCCAGCAATAGTATACCGACAGGGGCCGGGGAGCTGTTTTTT CASNSIPTGAGELFF
TRBD2 many TRBJ2-2 TRBV5-1 TGCGCCAGCAGCTTGGTCGTGACTAGCGGGAACACCGGGGAGCTGTTTTTT CASSLVVTSGNTGELFF
- many TRBJ1-5 TRBV19 TGTGCCAGTAGCCAGACAGTCCTCAATCAGCCCCAGCATTTT CASSQTVLNQPQHF
TRBD1 many TRBJ2-5 TRBV2 TGTGCCAGCAGTGAGCGACAGGGACAAGAGACCCAGTACTTC CASSERQGQETQYF
- many TRBJ2-7 TRBV28 TGTGCCAGCAGTTTCGGAGTGGGCCGCAGCTCCTACGAGCAGTACTTC CASSFGVGRSSYEQYF
- - TRBJ1-4 TRBV4-2 TGTGCCAGCAGCAAAAGGGGAAATTCTAATGAAAAACTGTTTTTT CASSKRGNSNEKLFF
TRBD2 many TRBJ2-5 TRBV19 TGTGCCAGCGGACAGACTAGCGGAGAAGAGACCCAGTACTTC CASGQTSGEETQYF
TRBD2 medium-sized TRBJ2-3 TRBV20-1 TGCAGTGCTCAGGCCCCTAGCGGGGGCACAGATACGCAGTATTTT CSAQAPSGGTDTQYF
- few TRBJ2-1 TRBV5-1 TGCGCCAGCAGCTTTCGACAGACGATGCGCAATGAGCAGTTCTTC CASSFRQTMRNEQFF
- many TRBJ1-1 TRBV5-1 TGCGCCAGCAGTAGTGACGGACGGAACACTGAAGCTTTCTTT CASSSDGRNTEAFF
- few TRBJ2-5 TRBV10-3 TGTGCCATCGGACAGTTCCAAGAGACCCAGTACTTC CAIGQFQETQYF
- many TRBJ2-3 TRBV4-1 TGCGCCAGCAGCCAAGACCACTTTGGGGGAGAGGAAGATACGCAGTATTTT CASSQDHFGGEEDTQYF
- many TRBJ2-7 TRBV19 TGTGCCAGTAGGCCGGGCGGGACCTACGAGCAGTACTTC CASRPGGTYEQYF
TRBD1 many TRBJ2-1 TRBV9 TGTGCCAGCAGCGTAGCTAGGGGACAGTGGGGGAATGAGCAGTTCTTC CASSVARGQWGNEQFF
- many TRBJ2-1 TRBV3-1 TGTGCCAGCAGCCAAGATGCCGCGAGCTCCTACAATGAGCAGTTCTTC CASSQDAASSYNEQFF
TRBD2 many TRBJ2-5 TRBV11-2 TGTGCCAGCAGCTTAGGACTAGCGGGACTTCAAGAGACCCAGTACTTC CASSLGLAGLQETQYF
- many TRBJ1-1 TRBV7-2 TGTGCCAGCAGCTCCTCCCCGGGCCCAGCGGAAAGGGCTTTCTTT CASSSSPGPAERAFF
- - TRBJ2-5 TRBV5-5 TGTGCCAGCAGCACCGGGCCTCGGCAGACCCAGTACTTC CASSTGPRQTQYF
- - TRBJ2-7 TRBV20-1 TGCAGTGCCCCGACTTTTACCGGCTCCTACGAGCAGTACTTC CSAPTFTGSYEQYF
TRBD2 - TRBJ2-5 TRBV19 TGTGCCAGTAGTACTACTAGCGGGAGCCCCGGGGAGACCCAGTACTTC CASSTTSGSPGETQYF
TRBD1 many TRBJ1-2 TRBV20-1 TGCAGTGCTCAGGACAGGGTAGCTAACTATGGCTACACCTTC CSAQDRVANYGYTF
- - TRBJ1-2 TRBV18 TGTGCCAGCTCACCACGGGGGGATTCTTATGGCTACACCTTC CASSPRGDSYGYTF
- many TRBJ2-1 TRBV10-1 TGCGCCAGCAGTGAGTCCGGGGGGCCTCGGGAGCAGTTCTTC CASSESGGPREQFF
- many TRBJ2-3 TRBV7-8 TGTGCCAGCAGCTTTCAGCCCCGGGGGACGCAGTATTTT CASSFQPRGTQYF
TRBD1 many TRBJ2-7 TRBV10-3 TGTGCCATCAGCGGACAGGCCTACGAGCAGTACTTC CAISGQAYEQYF
TRBD2 few TRBJ2-3 TRBV2 TGTGCCAGCATGGTCCTAGCGGGGGCAGATACGCAGTATTTT CASMVLAGADTQYF
- many TRBJ2-3 TRBV14 TGTGCCAGCAGCCAAGGATGGGCAGAAGGGGATACGCAGTATTTT CASSQGWAEGDTQYF
TRBD1 many TRBJ2-3 TRBV4-3 TGCGCCAGCAGCCAGGATGACAGGGCCCCCACAGATACGCAGTATTTT CASSQDDRAPTDTQYF
- - TRBJ2-5 TRBV7-3 TGTGCCAGCAGCCGGGGGTTAGGAGAGACCCAGTACTTC CASSRGLGETQYF
- once TRBJ1-4 TRBV5-5 TGTGCCAGCAGCCATATGGCAGGGAATAGTGGAAAACTGTTTTTT CASSHMAGNSGKLFF
- many TRBJ2-1 TRBV20-1 TGCAGTGCTAGAGAGTTTATTAAGAGCGCTTTTGGGCAGTTCTTC CSAREFIKSAFGQFF
- - TRBJ1-5 TRBV7-9 TGTGCCAGCAGCTTGAAGTGGAGCGATCAGCCCCAGCATTTT CASSLKWSDQPQHF
TRBD1 many TRBJ2-3 TRBV10-1 TGCGCCAGCGCTCGGGACAGGGAGTCAGATACGCAGTATTTT CASARDRESDTQYF
- many TRBJ1-1 TRBV14 TGTGCCAGCAGCCCTGGAGGGCAGCACACTGAAGCTTTCTTT CASSPGGQHTEAFF
- many TRBJ1-6 TRBV3-1 TGTGCCAGCAGCCAAGAGATAGGGAATTCACCCCTCCACTTT CASSQEIGNSPLHF
- many TRBJ2-2 TRBV3-1 TGTGCCAGCAGCCGCCTGGAGCCGCTCAACACCGGGGAGCTGTTTTTT CASSRLEPLNTGELFF
- many TRBJ2-7 TRBV6-2/TRBV6-3 TGTGCCAGCAGTAGGGCTCAGGGGCTGGAGCAGTACTTC CASSRAQGLEQYF
- few TRBJ2-3 TRBV11-2 TGTGCCAGCAGCCACGGGGGCAGGGTTCTAGATACGCAGTATTTT CASSHGGRVLDTQYF
TRBD2 few TRBJ2-7 TRBV19 TGTGCCAGTAGTATGGGACTAGCAGTCTACGAGCAGTACTTC CASSMGLAVYEQYF
TRBD2 many TRBJ2-1 TRBV20-1 TGCGGGGGACTAGGTGATAGGGGCTACAATGAGCAGTTCTTC CGGLGDRGYNEQFF
- many TRBJ2-3 TRBV20-1 TGCAGTGCTAGAGATCATCAGCGGTTCTTTACAGATACGCAGTATTTT CSARDHQRFFTDTQYF
- many TRBJ1-6 TRBV14 TGTGCCAGCAGCCAGGTGCTACCTTATAATTCACCCCTCCACTTT CASSQVLPYNSPLHF